This T cell receptor (beta chain) was identified in a study of shared clonotypes between healthy human individuals. Overall study results and limits: Naive subsets usually exceeded memory subsets in estimated richness.

The CDR3 covers 16 residues. Per the germline V gene, CDR1 is GTSNPN and CDR2 is SVGIG (reference sequence). The V end was cut by 1 base, the J end by 2 bases, with 16 bases between. It was across several immunoSEQ plates that each subset's genomic DNA was evenly split. Per the original methods: Sequence data from immunoSEQ were junction-only and lacked quality scores; consequently, filtering differed. Generated by immunoSEQ multiplex PCR, the TCRdb table keeps only in-frame clones and is missing some. That table is the source of V, J and clone size, and D and trimming were worked out from the DNA. The sample has approximately 720,000 clones, 92% seen once. As regards this clone: Its antigen is undetermined.

The naive CD8 population came from CD45RO-negative cells selected for CCR7, without terminally differentiated effector memory CD45RA+ cells. Specimen: naive CD8+ T cells sorted from blood. V and J are TRBV30 and TRBJ2-3, with D hard to call. This receptor was identified in a young man in good health. The CDR3 DNA reads as TGTGCCTGGAGTGATTGGCTTTCTCGTACCACAGATACGCAGTATTTT. It codes for CAWSDWLSRTTDTQYF.